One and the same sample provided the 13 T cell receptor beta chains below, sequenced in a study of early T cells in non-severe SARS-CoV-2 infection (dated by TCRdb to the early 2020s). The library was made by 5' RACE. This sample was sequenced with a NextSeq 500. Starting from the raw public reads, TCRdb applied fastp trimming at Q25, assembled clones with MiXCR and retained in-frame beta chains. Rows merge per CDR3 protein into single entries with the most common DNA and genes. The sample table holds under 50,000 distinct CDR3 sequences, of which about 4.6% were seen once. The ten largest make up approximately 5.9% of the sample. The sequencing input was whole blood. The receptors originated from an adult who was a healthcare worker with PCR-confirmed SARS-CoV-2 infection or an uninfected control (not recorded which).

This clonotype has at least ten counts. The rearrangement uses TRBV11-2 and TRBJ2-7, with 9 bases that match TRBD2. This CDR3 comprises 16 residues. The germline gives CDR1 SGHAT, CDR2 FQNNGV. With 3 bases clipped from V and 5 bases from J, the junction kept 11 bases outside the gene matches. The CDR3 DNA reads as TGTGCCAGCAGCTTTAATTACGCGGGAGGGATCAACGAGCAGTACTTC. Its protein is CASSFNYAGGINEQYF. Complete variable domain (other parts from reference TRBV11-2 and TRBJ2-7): EAGVAQSPRYKIIEKRQSVAFWCNPISGHATLYWYQQILGQGPKLLIQFQNNGVVDDSQLPKDRFSAERLKGVDSTLKIQPAKLEDSAVYLCASSFNYAGGINEQYFGPGTRLTVT.

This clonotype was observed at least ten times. CDR3: CASSPGSGSAYTQYF. Here the CDR3 DNA reads TGTGCCAGCAGCCCTGGGTCGGGCTCGGCTTATACGCAGTATTTT. J is TRBJ2-3 and V is TRBV7-2; D gene unclear. Between the trimmed V and J ends, which lost 5 bases and 7 bases, there was a span of 19 bases. CDR3 length: 15 amino acids. Germline CDR1 is SGHTA and CDR2 is FQGNSA.

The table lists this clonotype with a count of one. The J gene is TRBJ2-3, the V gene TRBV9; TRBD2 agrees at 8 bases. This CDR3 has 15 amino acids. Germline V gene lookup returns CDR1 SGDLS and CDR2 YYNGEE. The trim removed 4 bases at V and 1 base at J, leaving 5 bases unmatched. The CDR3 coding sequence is TGTGCCAGCAGCCCAGCGGGGGTGCGCACAGATACGCAGTATTTT. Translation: CASSPAGVRTDTQYF.

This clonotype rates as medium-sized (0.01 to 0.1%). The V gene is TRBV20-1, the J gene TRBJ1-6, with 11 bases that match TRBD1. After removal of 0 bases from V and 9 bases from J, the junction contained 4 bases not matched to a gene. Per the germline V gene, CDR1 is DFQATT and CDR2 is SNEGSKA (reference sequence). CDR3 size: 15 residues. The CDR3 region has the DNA TGCAGTGCTAGAGACGGGACAGGGGGAAGTTCACCCCTCCACTTT. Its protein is CSARDGTGGSSPLHF.

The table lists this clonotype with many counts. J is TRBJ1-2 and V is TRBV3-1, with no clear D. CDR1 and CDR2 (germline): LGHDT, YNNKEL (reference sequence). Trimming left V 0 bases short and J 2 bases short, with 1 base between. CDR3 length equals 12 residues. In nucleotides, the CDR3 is TGTGCCAGCAGCCAAGAAAACTATGGCTACACCTTC. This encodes CASSQENYGYTF.

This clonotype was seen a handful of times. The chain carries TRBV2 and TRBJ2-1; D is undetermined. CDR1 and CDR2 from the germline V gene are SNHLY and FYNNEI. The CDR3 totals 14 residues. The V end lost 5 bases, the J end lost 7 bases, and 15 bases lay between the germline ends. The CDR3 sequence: CASSLENTSNEQFF. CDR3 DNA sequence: TGTGCCAGCAGTCTAGAGAACACGTCAAATGAGCAGTTCTTC.

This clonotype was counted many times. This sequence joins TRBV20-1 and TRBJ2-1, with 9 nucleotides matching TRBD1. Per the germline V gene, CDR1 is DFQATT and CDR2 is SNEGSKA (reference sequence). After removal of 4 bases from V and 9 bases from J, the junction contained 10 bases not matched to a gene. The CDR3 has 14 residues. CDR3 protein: CSATTGQGTPEQFF. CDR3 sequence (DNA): TGCAGTGCTACTACGGGACAGGGAACACCTGAGCAGTTCTTC.

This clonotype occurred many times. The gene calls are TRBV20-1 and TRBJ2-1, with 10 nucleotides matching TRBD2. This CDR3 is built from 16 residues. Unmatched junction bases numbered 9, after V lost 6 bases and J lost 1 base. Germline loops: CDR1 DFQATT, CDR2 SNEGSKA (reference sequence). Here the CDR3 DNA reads TGCAGTGCATTAAACTTAGCGGGAGGATCCTACAATGAGCAGTTCTTC. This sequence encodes CSALNLAGGSYNEQFF.

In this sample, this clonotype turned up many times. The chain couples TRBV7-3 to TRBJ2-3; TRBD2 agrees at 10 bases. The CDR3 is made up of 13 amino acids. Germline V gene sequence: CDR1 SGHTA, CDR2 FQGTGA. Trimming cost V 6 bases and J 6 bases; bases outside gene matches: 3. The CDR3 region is CASRAGGTDTQYF. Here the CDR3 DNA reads TGTGCCAGCAGAGCGGGGGGGACGGATACGCAGTATTTT.

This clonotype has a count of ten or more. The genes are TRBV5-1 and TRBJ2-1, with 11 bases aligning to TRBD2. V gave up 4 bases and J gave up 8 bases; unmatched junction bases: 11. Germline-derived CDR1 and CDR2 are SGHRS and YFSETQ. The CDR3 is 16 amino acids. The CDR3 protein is CASSPILAGGRDEQFF. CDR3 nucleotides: TGCGCCAGCAGCCCAATTTTAGCGGGAGGGCGGGATGAGCAGTTCTTC.

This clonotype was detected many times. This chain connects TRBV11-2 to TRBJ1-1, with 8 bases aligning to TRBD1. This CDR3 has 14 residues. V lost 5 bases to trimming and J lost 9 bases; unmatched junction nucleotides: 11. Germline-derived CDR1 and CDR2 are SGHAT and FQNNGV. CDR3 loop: CASSRQSGTGKAFF. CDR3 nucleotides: TGTGCCAGCAGCCGACAAAGTGGGACAGGAAAAGCTTTCTTT.

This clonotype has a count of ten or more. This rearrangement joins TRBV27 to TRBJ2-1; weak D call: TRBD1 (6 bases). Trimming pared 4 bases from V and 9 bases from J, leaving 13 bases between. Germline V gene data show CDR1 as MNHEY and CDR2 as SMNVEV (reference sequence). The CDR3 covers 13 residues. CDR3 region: CASSSDRGGEQFF. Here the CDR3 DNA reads TGTGCCAGCAGTTCGGACCGAGGGGGTGAGCAGTTCTTC.

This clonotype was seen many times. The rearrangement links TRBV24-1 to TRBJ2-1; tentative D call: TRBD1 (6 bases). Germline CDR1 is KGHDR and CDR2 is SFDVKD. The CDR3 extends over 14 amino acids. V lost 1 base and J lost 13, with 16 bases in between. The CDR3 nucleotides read TGTGCCACCAGTGATTTCGTTACAGGGACGGGACAGTTCTTC. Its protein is CATSDFVTGTGQFF.